This T cell receptor (beta chain) was sequenced in a study of T cells in women clearing cervical HPV infection. Germline trimming cut 4 bases from V and 3 bases from J; bases unmatched to any gene: 5. The CDR3 runs 14 residues. Germline V gives CDR1 LNHDA, CDR2 SQIVND (reference sequence). Sequencing was performed with immunoSEQ multiplex PCR; in TCRdb, only in-frame clones are kept and a portion is missing. Recorded for this sample: around 23,000 clones. In the case of this clone: From the germline J gene comes the end of the CDR3, since the read stops 3 residues before it.

The chain couples TRBV19 to TRBJ2-7; TRBD1 aligns across 8 bases. This TCR derives from a woman between 18 and 75 years old with a cervical HPV16 infection that either progressed to CIN3+ or cleared (not recorded which). Sequenced input: blood buffy coat. The sequenced CDR3 bases are TGTGCCAGTAGTAACAGGGGGTCCAACTACGAG. Amino acids: CASSNRGSNYE. The CDR3 as a whole reads CASSNRGSNYEQYF. Full variable domain (rest looked up from reference TRBV19 and TRBJ2-7): DGGITQSPKYLFRKEGQNVTLSCEQNLNHDAMYWYRQDPGQGLRLIYYSQIVNDFQKGDIAEGYSVSREKKESFPLTVTSAQKNPTAFYLCASSNRGSNYEQYFGPGTRLTVT.